The 25 T cell receptor beta chains given below trace back to one sample, sequenced in a study of cytomegalovirus exposure and HLA in healthy donors. The study ran its PCR with 60 Vbeta and 13 Jbeta primers. The method was immunoSEQ multiplex PCR; TCRdb's version includes in-frame clones alone and lacks a portion of them. The table lists 150,000 to 200,000 clones, 81% of them singletons. Material for sequencing was PBMCs. The receptors were gathered from a woman under 30 in good health and CMV-seropositive.

V and J are TRBV29-1 and TRBJ1-2; 10 bases are shared with TRBD1. The J segment lost 4 bases and the V segment lost 7 bases, leaving 6 bases of the junction unmatched. Germline CDR1 SQVTM, CDR2 ANQGSEA. The CDR3 sequence is 13 residues long. CDR3 loop: CSGMTGGSYGYTF. DNA for the CDR3: TGCAGCGGGATGACAGGGGGCAGCTATGGCTACACCTTC.

V and J are TRBV28 and TRBJ1-4, with D perhaps TRBD1 (6 bases). The CDR3 is 15 residues long. Trimming shortened V by 2 bases and J by 8 bases, and 15 bases separated the two germline ends. The germline CDR1 and CDR2 sequences are MDHEN and SYDVKM. The CDR3 here is CASSLVGGPPEKLFF. CDR3 nucleotides: TGTGCCAGCAGTTTAGTCGGGGGGCCCCCCGAAAAACTGTTTTTT.

V and J are TRBV29-1 and TRBJ2-3, with TRBD2 matching 8 bases. Germline assignment: CDR1 SQVTM and CDR2 ANQGSEA. Germline trimming cut 4 bases from V and 4 bases from J; bases unmatched to any gene: 10. The CDR3 covers 15 residues. The CDR3 nucleotides read TGCAGCGTTGGTCAAGCGGGGGAAATTCCAGATACGCAGTATTTT. It is translated as CSVGQAGEIPDTQYF.

This clone appeared once. The gene calls are TRBV4-2 and TRBJ2-3; TRBD2 matches 8 bases. Unmatched junction bases numbered 15, after V lost 0 bases and J lost 7 bases. CDR3 length: 18 residues. Germline V gives CDR1 LGHNA, CDR2 YNFKEQ. The CDR3 DNA reads TGTGCCAGCAGCCAAGATCATTTCCCAGGCCTAGCGGGTAATACGCAGTATTTT. This gives the protein CASSQDHFPGLAGNTQYF.

The chain employs TRBV6-4 and TRBJ2-1; possibly TRBD2 for D (5 bases). V shed 4 bases and J shed 3 bases, with 10 bases lying between them. The germline V gene encodes CDR1 MRHNA and CDR2 SNTAGT. The CDR3 has 14 residues. CDR3 protein: CASSVLAGYNEQFF. The CDR3 DNA reads TGTGCCAGCAGTGTTCTAGCAGGCTACAATGAGCAGTTCTTC.

V gene TRBV6-1 combines with J gene TRBJ1-5; D ambiguous. The CDR3 is 14 amino acids. Germline loops: CDR1 MNHNS, CDR2 SASEGT. V gave up 2 bases and J gave up 3 bases, with 8 bases separating them. CDR3 residues: CASSEQDFNQPQHF. The CDR3 nucleotides are TGTGCCAGCAGTGAACAGGACTTCAATCAGCCCCAGCATTTT.

The CDR3 sequence: CASSLGGTGAGGGYTF. DNA of the CDR3: TGTGCCAGCAGCTTAGGGGGGACAGGGGCCGGGGGTGGCTACACCTTC. The chain is built from TRBV7-8 and TRBJ1-2; 10 positions match TRBD1. The CDR3 has 16 amino acids. CDR1 and CDR2 (germline): SGHVS, FQNEAQ. The trim removed 1 base at V and 7 bases at J, leaving 9 bases unmatched.

This CDR3 reads CASSRTSGGTGELFF. The CDR3 DNA follows: TGTGCCAGCAGCCGTACCTCGGGGGGGACCGGGGAGCTGTTTTTT. The chain has TRBV7-6 and TRBJ2-2; TRBD2 matches 8 bases. This CDR3 is 15 amino acids long. The trim removed 5 bases at V and 5 bases at J, leaving 7 bases unmatched. The germline CDR1 and CDR2 sequences are SGHVS and FNYEAQ.

V gene TRBV2 combines with J gene TRBJ2-7; 10 bases agree with TRBD1. The CDR3 covers 13 residues. Germline V CDR1 and CDR2: SNHLY, FYNNEI. V dropped 6 bases and J dropped 7; count of bases not matched to a gene: 6. The CDR3 loop is CASRSGQGTEQYF. CDR3 nucleotides: TGTGCCAGCAGGTCGGGACAGGGGACAGAGCAGTACTTC.

With regard to this clone: At one boundary the junction diverges from the germline segment, which might be a read error. This chain uses TRBV7-9 with TRBJ2-3, with 7 bases lining up with TRBD2. CDR1 and CDR2 from the germline V gene are SEHNR and FQNEAQ (reference sequence). The CDR3 extends over 15 amino acids. CDR3 DNA: TGTTCCAGCAGGTTGGCGGGGGTTAGCACAGATACGCAGTATTTT. Protein: CSSRLAGVSTDTQYF.

This clone has only one observation. The chain links TRBV29-1 to TRBJ1-1, with D uncertain. Trimming removed 8 bases from V and 5 bases from J, with 18 bases in between. In germline, CDR1 is SQVTM, CDR2 ANQGSEA. The CDR3 is 13 amino acids. As DNA, the CDR3 is TGCAGCTGTACCCACTCCCCCCGGACTGAAGCTTTCTTT. It codes for CSCTHSPRTEAFF.

The chain has TRBV2 and TRBJ2-7; TRBD1 matches at 9 bases. CDR1 is SNHLY, CDR2 FYNNEI, per germline. Unmatched junction bases numbered 12, after V lost 7 bases and J lost 11 bases. The CDR3 loop spans 13 amino acids. CDR3 sequence reads: CASKGQGGPGEYF. The CDR3 bases are TGTGCCAGCAAGGGACAGGGCGGCCCGGGGGAGTACTTC.

As for this clone: Other DNA sequences in this sample translate to the same CDR3. The chain uses TRBV15 and TRBJ1-1, with D unresolved. V was shortened by 2 bases and J by 1 base, with 5 bases between the two germline ends. The CDR3 is 13 residues long. From germline, CDR1 is LNHNV and CDR2 YYDKDF (reference sequence). CDR3: CATSRTENTEAFF. CDR3 nucleotides: TGTGCCACCAGCAGAACAGAGAACACTGAAGCTTTCTTT.

The chain carries TRBV10-1 and TRBJ1-1; 8 nucleotides line up with TRBD1. The CDR3 contains 13 residues. Germline V gives CDR1 WNHNN, CDR2 SYGVQD (reference sequence). Trimming at V came to 10 bases and at J to 3 bases, leaving 7 bases not matched to a gene. In nucleotides, the CDR3 is TGCGCCACTCGGACAGGGCTGGACACTGAAGCTTTCTTT. Translating gives CATRTGLDTEAFF.

This chain joins TRBV2 and TRBJ1-5; D is possibly TRBD1 (5 bases). Germline V CDR1 and CDR2: SNHLY, FYNNEI. The CDR3 consists of 14 residues. V was clipped by 6 bases and J by 0 bases, with 9 bases between them. The CDR3 loop is CASRPGYSNQPQHF. As DNA, the CDR3 is TGTGCCAGCAGACCAGGGTATAGCAATCAGCCCCAGCATTTT.

The chain combines TRBV19 with TRBJ2-1, with 8 bases fitting TRBD1. CDR3 length: 13 amino acids. Looked up from germline, CDR1 is LNHDA and CDR2 is SQIVND (reference sequence). V trimming: 5 bases; J trimming: 9 bases; junction bases outside the gene matches: 6. The CDR3 reads CASSPGTGGEQFF. CDR3 nucleotides: TGTGCCAGTAGTCCTGGGACAGGTGGTGAGCAGTTCTTC.

The rearrangement joins TRBV7-2 to TRBJ2-6; the D gene is possibly TRBD2 (6 bases). Between the trimmed V and J ends, which lost 4 bases and 0 bases, there was a span of 13 bases. Per the germline V gene, CDR1 is SGHTA and CDR2 is FQGNSA. The CDR3 totals 17 residues. CDR3 coding DNA: TGTGCCAGCAGCTCCGGTGGGGGGAGCTCTGGGGCCAACGTCCTGACTTTC. Translation gives CASSSGGGSSGANVLTF.

The chain recombines TRBV2 with TRBJ2-5, with 7 positions matching TRBD2. The germline V gene encodes CDR1 SNHLY and CDR2 FYNNEI. J was trimmed by 1 base and V by 8 bases; bases with no gene match: 7. The CDR3 loop spans 14 amino acids. CDR3 nucleotides: TGTGCCAGCTCAGCGGGGACCTTCCAAGAGACCCAGTACTTC. Translated: CASSAGTFQETQYF.

The CDR3 region has the DNA TGTGCCAGTAGTGTCAACTCAGGGGGCCCCATTCAAGAGACCCAGTACTTC. Residues: CASSVNSGGPIQETQYF. The J gene is TRBJ2-5, the V gene TRBV19; 8 bases agree with TRBD1. The germline V gene encodes CDR1 LNHDA and CDR2 SQIVND (reference sequence). This CDR3 has 17 residues. Germline trimming cut 5 bases from V and 2 bases from J; bases unmatched to any gene: 13.

The rearrangement joins TRBV28 to TRBJ2-1; tentatively, D is TRBD1 (6 bases). Germline-derived CDR1 and CDR2 are MDHEN and SYDVKM. Trimming stripped 6 bases from V and 3 bases from J, with 15 bases between. The CDR3 covers 15 residues. CDR3 region: CASRPGTQLYNEQFF. The CDR3 DNA sequence: TGTGCCAGCAGGCCCGGGACACAACTCTACAATGAGCAGTTCTTC. The complete variable domain, with remaining parts taken from reference TRBV28 and TRBJ2-1, reads DVKVTQSSRYLVKRTGEKVFLECVQDMDHENMFWYRQDPGLGLRLIYFSYDVKMKEKGDIPEGYSVSREKKERFSLILESASTNQTSMYLCASRPGTQLYNEQFFGPGTRLTVL.

This clone is a singleton in its sample. The gene calls are TRBV12-2 and TRBJ1-5. TRBV12-2 is listed as a pseudogene. The CDR3 sequence is 11 residues long. CDR3 loop: CASRFGVVGHF. CDR3 DNA sequence: TGTGCAAGTCGCTTCGGGGTTGTTGGACATTTT.

This chain links TRBV4-1 with TRBJ2-7, with D perhaps TRBD1 (6 bases). The CDR3 is 15 amino acids. The germline gives CDR1 MGHRA, CDR2 YSYEKL. V lost 0 bases and J 5 bases, leaving 14 bases between the germline ends. CDR3 sequence: CASSQEPGVGDEQYV. Here the CDR3 DNA reads TGCGCCAGCAGCCAAGAGCCAGGGGTTGGCGACGAGCAGTACGTC.

This chain links TRBV11-1 with TRBJ2-3, with D possibly being TRBD1 (6 bases). Germline V gene sequence: CDR1 SGHAT, CDR2 FQDESV (reference sequence). This CDR3 region has 15 residues. V gave up 5 bases and J gave up 6 bases, with 18 bases separating them. The CDR3 sequence is CASSSQGRVQDTQYF. DNA for the CDR3: TGTGCCAGCAGCAGTCAGGGGCGGGTGCAGGATACGCAGTATTTT. Full variable domain (missing parts from reference TRBV11-1 and TRBJ2-3): EAEVAQSPRYKITEKSQAVAFWCDPISGHATLYWYRQILGQGPELLVQFQDESVVDDSQLPKDRFSAERLKGVDSTLKIQPAELGDSAMYLCASSSQGRVQDTQYFGPGTRLTVL.

This chain connects TRBV6-1 to TRBJ1-4; D gene ambiguous. The CDR3 is made up of 13 amino acids. Germline CDR1 reads MNHNS; CDR2 reads SASEGT. The V end lost 1 base, the J end lost 4 bases, and 4 bases lay between the germline ends. CDR3 DNA: TGTGCCAGCAGTGAAGATCTTAATGAAAAACTGTTTTTT. Protein sequence: CASSEDLNEKLFF.

The J gene is TRBJ1-4, the V gene TRBV6-5, with D unresolved. V was shortened by 7 bases and J by 8 bases, with 14 bases between the two germline ends. The length of the CDR3 is 13 residues. Germline assignment: CDR1 MNHEY and CDR2 SVGAGI. CDR3 amino acids: CASTTSTREKLFF. CDR3 DNA sequence: TGTGCCAGCACGACTTCGACGAGGGAAAAACTGTTTTTT.